This T cell receptor (beta chain) is from a study of control samples from healthy donors and cancer patients. Method: immunoSEQ multiplex PCR; TCRdb's copy keeps in-frame clones and lacks some. The sample holds under 150,000 clones, approximately 88% seen once. V was trimmed by 4 bases and J by 0 bases, leaving 13 bases between them. The V gene's germline CDR1 is LGHDT and CDR2 YNNKEL (reference sequence). The CDR3 totals 16 residues. This TCR came from a man in his forties in good health. This chain joins TRBV3-1 (or the pseudogene TRBV3-2) and TRBJ1-3; D remains ambiguous. Sequencing was performed on blood. CDR3 region: CASSPLGQRSGNTIYF. DNA of the CDR3: TGTGCCAGCAGCCCCCTCGGGCAACGCTCTGGAAACACCATATATTTT.